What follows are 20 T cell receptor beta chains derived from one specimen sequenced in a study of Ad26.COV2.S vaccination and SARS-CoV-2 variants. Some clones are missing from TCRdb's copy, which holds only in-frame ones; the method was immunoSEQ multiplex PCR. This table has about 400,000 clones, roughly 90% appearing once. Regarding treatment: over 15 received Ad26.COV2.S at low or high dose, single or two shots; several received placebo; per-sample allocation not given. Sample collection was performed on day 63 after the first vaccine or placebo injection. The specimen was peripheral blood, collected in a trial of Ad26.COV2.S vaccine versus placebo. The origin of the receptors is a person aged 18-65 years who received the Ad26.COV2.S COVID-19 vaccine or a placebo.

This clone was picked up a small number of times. The CDR3 DNA follows: TGCGCCAGCAGCCAAGACTTGGGGCGCGGTCAGCCCCAGCATTTT. This codes for CASSQDLGRGQPQHF. The rearrangement uses TRBV4-1 and TRBJ1-5, with D maybe TRBD1 (5 bases). CDR3 length equals 15 residues. Trimming stripped 0 bases from V and 6 bases from J, with 12 bases between. Per the germline V gene, CDR1 is MGHRA and CDR2 is YSYEKL.

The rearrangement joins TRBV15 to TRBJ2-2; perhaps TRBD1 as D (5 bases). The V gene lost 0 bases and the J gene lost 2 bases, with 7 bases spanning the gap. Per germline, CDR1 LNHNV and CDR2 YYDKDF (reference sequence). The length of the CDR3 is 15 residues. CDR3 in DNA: TGTGCCACCAGCAGAGATGACAGAAACACCGGGGAGCTGTTTTTT. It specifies CATSRDDRNTGELFF.

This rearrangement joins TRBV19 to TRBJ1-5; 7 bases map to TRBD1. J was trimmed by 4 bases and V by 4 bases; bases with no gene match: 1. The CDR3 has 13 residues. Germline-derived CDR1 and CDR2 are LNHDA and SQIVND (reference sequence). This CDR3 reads CASSTGQNQPQHF. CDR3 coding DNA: TGTGCCAGTAGTACGGGACAGAATCAGCCCCAGCATTTT.

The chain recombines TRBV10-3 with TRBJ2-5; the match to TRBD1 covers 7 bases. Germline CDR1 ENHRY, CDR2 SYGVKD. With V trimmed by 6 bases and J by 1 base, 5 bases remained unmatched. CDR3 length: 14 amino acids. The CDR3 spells CAIRPGTAQETQYF. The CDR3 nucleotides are TGTGCCATCAGGCCCGGGACAGCCCAAGAGACCCAGTACTTC.

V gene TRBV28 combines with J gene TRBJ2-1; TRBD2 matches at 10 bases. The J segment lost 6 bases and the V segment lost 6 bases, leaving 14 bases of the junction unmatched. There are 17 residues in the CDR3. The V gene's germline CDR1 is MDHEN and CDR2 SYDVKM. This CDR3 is CASRRPPGLALTNEQFF. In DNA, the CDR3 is TGTGCCAGCAGGCGACCTCCGGGACTAGCGCTTACCAATGAGCAGTTCTTC.

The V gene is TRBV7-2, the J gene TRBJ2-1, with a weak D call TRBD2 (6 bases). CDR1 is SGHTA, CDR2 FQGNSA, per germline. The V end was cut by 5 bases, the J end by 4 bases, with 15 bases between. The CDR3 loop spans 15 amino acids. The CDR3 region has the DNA TGTGCCAGCAGCCCGCGGGGACTTTGGTACAATGAGCAGTTCTTC. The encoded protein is CASSPRGLWYNEQFF.

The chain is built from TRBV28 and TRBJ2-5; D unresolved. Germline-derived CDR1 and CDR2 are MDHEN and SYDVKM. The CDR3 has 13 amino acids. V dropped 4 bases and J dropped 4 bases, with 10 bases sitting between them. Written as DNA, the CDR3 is TGTGCCAGCAGTTCGACCGAGAGAGAGACCCAGTACTTC. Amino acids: CASSSTERETQYF. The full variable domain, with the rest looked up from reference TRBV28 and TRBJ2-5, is DVKVTQSSRYLVKRTGEKVFLECVQDMDHENMFWYRQDPGLGLRLIYFSYDVKMKEKGDIPEGYSVSREKKERFSLILESASTNQTSMYLCASSSTERETQYFGPGTRLLVL.

The CDR3 bases are TGTGCCAGCAGCTTAGGGGTTGGGCTAGCCCCCTACGAGCAGTACTTC. Translation: CASSLGVGLAPYEQYF. The gene calls are TRBV7-2 and TRBJ2-7, with a weak D call TRBD2 (5 bases). The CDR3 is made up of 16 amino acids. Between the trimmed V and J ends, which lost 1 base and 2 bases, there was a span of 15 bases. Germline V gene lookup returns CDR1 SGHTA and CDR2 FQGNSA.

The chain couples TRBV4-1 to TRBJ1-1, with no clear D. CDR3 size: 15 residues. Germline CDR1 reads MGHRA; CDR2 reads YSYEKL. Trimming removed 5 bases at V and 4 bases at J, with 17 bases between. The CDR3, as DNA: TGCGCCAGCAGCAGTGGACCGCAAGCGGTCACTGAAGCTTTCTTT. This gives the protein CASSSGPQAVTEAFF.

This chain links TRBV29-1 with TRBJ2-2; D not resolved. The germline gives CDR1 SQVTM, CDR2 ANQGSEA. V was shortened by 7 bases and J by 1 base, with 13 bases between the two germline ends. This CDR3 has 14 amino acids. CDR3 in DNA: TGCAGCGGGTCCGGGCCCCAGAACACCGGGGAGCTGTTTTTT. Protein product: CSGSGPQNTGELFF.

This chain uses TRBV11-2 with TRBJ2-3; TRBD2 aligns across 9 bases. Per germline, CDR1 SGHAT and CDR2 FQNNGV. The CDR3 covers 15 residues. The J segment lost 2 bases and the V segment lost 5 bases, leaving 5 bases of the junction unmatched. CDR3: CASSIGLAITDTQYF. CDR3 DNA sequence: TGTGCCAGCAGCATCGGACTAGCGATCACAGATACGCAGTATTTT.

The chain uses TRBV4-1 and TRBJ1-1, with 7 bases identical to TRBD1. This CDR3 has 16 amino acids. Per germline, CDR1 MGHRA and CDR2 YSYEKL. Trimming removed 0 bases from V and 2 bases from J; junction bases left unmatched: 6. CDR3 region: CASSQEAGQINTEAFF. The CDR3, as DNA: TGCGCCAGCAGCCAAGAAGCGGGACAGATTAACACTGAAGCTTTCTTT.

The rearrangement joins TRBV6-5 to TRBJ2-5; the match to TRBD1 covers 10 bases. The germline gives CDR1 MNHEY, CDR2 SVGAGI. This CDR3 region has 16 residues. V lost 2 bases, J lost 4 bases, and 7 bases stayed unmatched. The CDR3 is CASSYGRGQGRETQYF. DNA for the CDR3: TGTGCCAGCAGTTACGGGAGGGGACAGGGGAGAGAGACCCAGTACTTC.

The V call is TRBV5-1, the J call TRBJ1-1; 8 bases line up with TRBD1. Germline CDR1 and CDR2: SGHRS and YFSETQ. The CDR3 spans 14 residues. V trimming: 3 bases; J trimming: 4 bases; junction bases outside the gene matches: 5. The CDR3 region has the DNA TGCGCCAGCAGCTCTTCAGGACAGGGCACTGAAGCTTTCTTT. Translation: CASSSSGQGTEAFF.

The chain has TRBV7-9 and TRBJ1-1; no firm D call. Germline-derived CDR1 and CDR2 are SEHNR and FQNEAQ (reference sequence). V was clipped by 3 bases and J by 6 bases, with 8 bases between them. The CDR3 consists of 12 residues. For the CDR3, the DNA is TGTGCCAGCAGCTTGTTTACATCTGAAGCTTTCTTT. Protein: CASSLFTSEAFF. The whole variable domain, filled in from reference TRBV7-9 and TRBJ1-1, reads DTGVSQNPRHKITKRGQNVTFRCDPISEHNRLYWYRQTLGQGPEFLTYFQNEAQLEKSRLLSDRFSAERPKGSFSTLEIQRTEQGDSAMYLCASSLFTSEAFFGQGTRLTVV.

CDR3 amino acids: CASSQDLGQNNSPLHF. The CDR3 DNA is TGCGCCAGCAGCCAAGATCTCGGGCAGAATAATTCACCCCTCCACTTT. The chain joins TRBV4-3 to TRBJ1-6, with unresolved D. Germline V CDR1 and CDR2: LGHNA, YSLEER. CDR3 length equals 16 residues. Trimming stripped 0 bases from V and 5 bases from J, with 11 bases between.

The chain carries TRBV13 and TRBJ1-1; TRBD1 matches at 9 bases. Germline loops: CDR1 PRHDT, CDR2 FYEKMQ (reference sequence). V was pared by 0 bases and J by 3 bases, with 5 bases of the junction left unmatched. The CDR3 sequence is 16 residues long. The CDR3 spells CASSLGWTGADTEAFF. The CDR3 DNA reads TGTGCCAGCAGCTTAGGGTGGACAGGGGCAGACACTGAAGCTTTCTTT.

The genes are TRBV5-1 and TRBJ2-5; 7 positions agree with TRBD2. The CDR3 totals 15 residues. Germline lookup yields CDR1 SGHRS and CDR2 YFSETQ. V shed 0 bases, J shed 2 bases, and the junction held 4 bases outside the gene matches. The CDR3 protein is CASSLALGGQETQYF. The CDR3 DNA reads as TGCGCCAGCAGCTTGGCGTTGGGGGGGCAAGAGACCCAGTACTTC.

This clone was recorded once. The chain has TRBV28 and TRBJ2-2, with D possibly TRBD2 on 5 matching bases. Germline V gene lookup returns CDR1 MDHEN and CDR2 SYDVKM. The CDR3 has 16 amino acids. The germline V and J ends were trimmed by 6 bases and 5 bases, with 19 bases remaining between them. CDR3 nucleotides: TGTGCCAGCAGCCCGGCTCCGGGGTCCGGGACCGGGGAGCTGTTTTTT. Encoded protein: CASSPAPGSGTGELFF.

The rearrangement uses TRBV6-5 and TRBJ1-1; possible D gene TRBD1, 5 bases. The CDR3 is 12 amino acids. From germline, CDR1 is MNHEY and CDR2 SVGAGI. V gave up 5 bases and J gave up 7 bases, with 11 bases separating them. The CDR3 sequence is CASSRRGDEAFF. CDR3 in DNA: TGTGCCAGCAGTAGGAGAGGGGATGAAGCTTTCTTT.